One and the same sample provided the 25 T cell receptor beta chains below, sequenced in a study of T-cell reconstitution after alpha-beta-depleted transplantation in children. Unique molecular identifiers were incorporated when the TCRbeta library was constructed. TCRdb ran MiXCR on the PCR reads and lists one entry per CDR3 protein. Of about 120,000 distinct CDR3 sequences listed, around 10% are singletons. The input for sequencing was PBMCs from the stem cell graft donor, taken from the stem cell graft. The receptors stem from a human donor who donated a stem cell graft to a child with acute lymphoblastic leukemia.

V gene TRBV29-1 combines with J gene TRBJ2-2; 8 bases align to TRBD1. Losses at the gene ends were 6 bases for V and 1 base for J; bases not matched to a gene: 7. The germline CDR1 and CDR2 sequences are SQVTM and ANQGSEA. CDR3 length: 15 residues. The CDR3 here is CSVHRGTGNTGELFF. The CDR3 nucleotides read TGCAGCGTCCACCGCGGGACAGGGAACACCGGGGAGCTGTTTTTT.

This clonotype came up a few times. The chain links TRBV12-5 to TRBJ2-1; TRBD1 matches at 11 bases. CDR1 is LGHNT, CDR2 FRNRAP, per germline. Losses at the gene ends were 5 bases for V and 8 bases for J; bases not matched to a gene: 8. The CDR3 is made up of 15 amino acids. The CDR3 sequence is CASGPGTGGYDEQFF. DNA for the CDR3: TGTGCTAGTGGTCCGGGGACAGGGGGTTACGATGAGCAGTTCTTC.

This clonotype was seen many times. CDR3 sequence (DNA): TGTGCCAGCAGCGCCCCCCCGGGACAGGGCATTCCCGGGGAGCTGTTTTTT. The encoded protein is CASSAPPGQGIPGELFF. The J gene is TRBJ2-2, the V gene TRBV5-4, with TRBD1 matching over 9 bases. Germline CDR1 reads SGHNT; CDR2 reads YYREEE (reference sequence). V trimming: 4 bases; J trimming: 6 bases; junction bases outside the gene matches: 13. This CDR3 region has 17 residues.

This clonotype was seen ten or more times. The DNA of the CDR3 is TGCGCCAGCAGCCCAGCCCCAATGGGCTCTGGAAACACCATATATTTT. Its protein product is CASSPAPMGSGNTIYF. The chain joins TRBV5-1 to TRBJ1-3; D gene unclear. CDR3 length: 16 residues. V lost 4 bases and J 0 bases, leaving 14 bases between the germline ends. Germline loops: CDR1 SGHRS, CDR2 YFSETQ.

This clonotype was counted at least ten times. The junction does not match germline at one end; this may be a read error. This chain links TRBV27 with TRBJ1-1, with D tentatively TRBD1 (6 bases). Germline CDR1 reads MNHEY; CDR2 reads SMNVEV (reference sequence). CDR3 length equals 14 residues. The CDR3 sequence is CASSLFGGATGAFF. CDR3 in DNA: TGTGCCAGCAGTTTATTCGGGGGCGCAACTGGAGCTTTCTTT.

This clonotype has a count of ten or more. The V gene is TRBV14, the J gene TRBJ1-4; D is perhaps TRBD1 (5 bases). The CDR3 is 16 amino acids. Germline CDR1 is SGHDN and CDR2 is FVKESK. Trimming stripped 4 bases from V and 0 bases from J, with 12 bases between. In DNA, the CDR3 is TGTGCCAGCAGCCCGGGGCAACGTGCAACTAATGAAAAACTGTTTTTT. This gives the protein CASSPGQRATNEKLFF.

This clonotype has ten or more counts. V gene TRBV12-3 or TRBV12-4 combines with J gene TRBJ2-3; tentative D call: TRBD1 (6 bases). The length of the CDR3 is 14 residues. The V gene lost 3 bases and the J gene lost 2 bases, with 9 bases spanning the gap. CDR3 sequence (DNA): TGTGCCAGCAGTTTTTACAGGGCCACAGATACGCAGTATTTT. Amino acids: CASSFYRATDTQYF.

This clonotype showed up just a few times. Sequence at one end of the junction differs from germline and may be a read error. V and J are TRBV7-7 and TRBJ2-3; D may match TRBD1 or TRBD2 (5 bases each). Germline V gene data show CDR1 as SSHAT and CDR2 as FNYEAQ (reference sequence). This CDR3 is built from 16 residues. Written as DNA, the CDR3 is TGTGCTAGCAGCCTAGGGACCATCAGGGGCACAGATACGCAGTATTTT. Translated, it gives CASSLGTIRGTDTQYF. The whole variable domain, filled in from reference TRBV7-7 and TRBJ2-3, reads GAGVSQSPRYKVTKRGQDVTLRCDPISSHATLYWYQQALGQGPEFLTYFNYEAQPDKSGLPSDRFSAERPEGSISTLTIQRTEQRDSAMYRCASSLGTIRGTDTQYFGPGTRLTVL.

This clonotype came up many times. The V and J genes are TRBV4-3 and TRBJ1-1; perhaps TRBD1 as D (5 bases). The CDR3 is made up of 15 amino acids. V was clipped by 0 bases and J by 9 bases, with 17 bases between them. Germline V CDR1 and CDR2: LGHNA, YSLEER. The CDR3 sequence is CASSQDGRALSKAFF. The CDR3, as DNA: TGCGCCAGCAGCCAAGATGGCAGGGCTCTAAGCAAAGCTTTCTTT.

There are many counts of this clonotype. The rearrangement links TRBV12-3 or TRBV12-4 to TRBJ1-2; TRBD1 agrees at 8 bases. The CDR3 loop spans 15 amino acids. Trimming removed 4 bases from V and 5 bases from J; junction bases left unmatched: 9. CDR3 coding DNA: TGTGCCAGCAGTTACACAGGGGGAAGTTGGTATGGCTACACCTTC. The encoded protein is CASSYTGGSWYGYTF.

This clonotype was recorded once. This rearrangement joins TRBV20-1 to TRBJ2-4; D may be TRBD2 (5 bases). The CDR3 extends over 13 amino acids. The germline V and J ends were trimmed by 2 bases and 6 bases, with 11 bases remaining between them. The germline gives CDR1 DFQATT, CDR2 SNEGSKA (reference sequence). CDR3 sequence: CSARIPSRNIQYF. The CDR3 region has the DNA TGCAGTGCTAGAATCCCTAGCAGAAACATTCAGTACTTC.

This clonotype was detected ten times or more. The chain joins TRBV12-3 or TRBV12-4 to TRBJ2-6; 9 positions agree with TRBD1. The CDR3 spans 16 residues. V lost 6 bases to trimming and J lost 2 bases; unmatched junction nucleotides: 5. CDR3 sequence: CASRPGQGAGANVLTF. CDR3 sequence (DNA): TGTGCCAGCAGACCGGGACAGGGAGCTGGGGCCAACGTCCTGACTTTC.

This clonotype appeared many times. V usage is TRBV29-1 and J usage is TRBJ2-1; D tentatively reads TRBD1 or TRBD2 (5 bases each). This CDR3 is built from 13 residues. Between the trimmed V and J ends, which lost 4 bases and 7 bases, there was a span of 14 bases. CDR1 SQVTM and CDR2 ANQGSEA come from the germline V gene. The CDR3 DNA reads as TGCAGCGTTGCGGGACCCTCGGGGAATGAGCAGTTCTTC. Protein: CSVAGPSGNEQFF.

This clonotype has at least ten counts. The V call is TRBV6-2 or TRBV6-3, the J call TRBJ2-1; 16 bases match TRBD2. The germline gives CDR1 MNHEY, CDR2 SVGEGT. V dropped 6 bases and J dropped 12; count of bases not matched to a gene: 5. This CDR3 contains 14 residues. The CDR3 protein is CASRGLAGGPAQFF. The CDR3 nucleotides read TGTGCCAGCAGGGGACTAGCGGGAGGGCCCGCGCAGTTCTTC.

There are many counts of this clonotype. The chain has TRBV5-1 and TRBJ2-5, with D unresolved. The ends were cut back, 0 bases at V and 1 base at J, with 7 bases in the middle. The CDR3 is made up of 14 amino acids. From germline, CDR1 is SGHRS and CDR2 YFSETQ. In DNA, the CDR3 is TGCGCCAGCAGCTTGGGCAGCACCCAAGAGACCCAGTACTTC. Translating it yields CASSLGSTQETQYF.

The CDR3 protein is CATSDLRGAQETQYF. CDR3 in DNA: TGTGCCACCAGTGATTTACGAGGGGCTCAAGAGACCCAGTACTTC. The chain recombines TRBV24-1 with TRBJ2-5; D tentatively fits TRBD1 or TRBD2 (5 bases each). V was cut by 1 base and J by 2 bases, with 10 bases left in between. There are 15 residues in the CDR3. Germline V gene sequence: CDR1 KGHDR, CDR2 SFDVKD.

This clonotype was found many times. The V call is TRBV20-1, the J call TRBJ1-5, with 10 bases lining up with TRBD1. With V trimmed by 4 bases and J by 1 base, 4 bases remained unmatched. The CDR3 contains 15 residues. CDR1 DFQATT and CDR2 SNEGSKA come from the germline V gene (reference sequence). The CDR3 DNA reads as TGCAGTGCTACCGACAGGGGGCCAAGCAATCAGCCCCAGCATTTT. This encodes CSATDRGPSNQPQHF.

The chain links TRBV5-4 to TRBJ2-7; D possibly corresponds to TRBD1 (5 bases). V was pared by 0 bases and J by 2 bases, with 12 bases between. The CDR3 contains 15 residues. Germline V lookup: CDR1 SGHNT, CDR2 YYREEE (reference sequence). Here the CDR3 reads CASSLGRDSTYEQYF. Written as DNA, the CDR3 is TGTGCCAGCAGCTTGGGTCGCGACAGTACCTACGAGCAGTACTTC.

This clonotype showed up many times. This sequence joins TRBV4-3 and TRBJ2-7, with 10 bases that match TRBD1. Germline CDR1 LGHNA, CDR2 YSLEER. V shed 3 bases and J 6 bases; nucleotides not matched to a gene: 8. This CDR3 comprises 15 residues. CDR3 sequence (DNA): TGCGCCAGCAGCCAGCCGGGACAGGGGACATCCGAGCAGTACTTC. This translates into CASSQPGQGTSEQYF.

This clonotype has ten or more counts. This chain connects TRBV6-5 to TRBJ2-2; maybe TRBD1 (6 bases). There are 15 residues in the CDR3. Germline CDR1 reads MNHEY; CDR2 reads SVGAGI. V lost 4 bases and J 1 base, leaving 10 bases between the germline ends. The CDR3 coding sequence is TGTGCCAGCAGTTTCGGGACACTGAACACCGGGGAGCTGTTTTTT. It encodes CASSFGTLNTGELFF.

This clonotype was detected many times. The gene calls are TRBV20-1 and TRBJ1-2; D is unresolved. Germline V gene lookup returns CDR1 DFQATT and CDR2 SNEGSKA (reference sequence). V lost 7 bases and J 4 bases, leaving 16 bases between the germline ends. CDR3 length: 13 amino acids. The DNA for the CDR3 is TGCAGTGTACACTCCCGACGGGGCTATGGCTACACCTTC. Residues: CSVHSRRGYGYTF.

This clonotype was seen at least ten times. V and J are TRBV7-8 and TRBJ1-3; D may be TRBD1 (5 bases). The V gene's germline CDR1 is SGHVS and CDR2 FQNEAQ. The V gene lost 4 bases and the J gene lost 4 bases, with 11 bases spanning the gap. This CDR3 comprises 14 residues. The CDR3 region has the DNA TGTGCCAGCAGCTCACCGGGGGAAGGAAACACCATATATTTT. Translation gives CASSSPGEGNTIYF. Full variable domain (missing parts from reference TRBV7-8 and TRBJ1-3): GAGVSQSPRYKVAKRGQDVALRCDPISGHVSLFWYQQALGQGPEFLTYFQNEAQLDKSGLPSDRFFAERPEGSVSTLKIQRTQQEDSAVYLCASSSPGEGNTIYFGEGSWLTVV.

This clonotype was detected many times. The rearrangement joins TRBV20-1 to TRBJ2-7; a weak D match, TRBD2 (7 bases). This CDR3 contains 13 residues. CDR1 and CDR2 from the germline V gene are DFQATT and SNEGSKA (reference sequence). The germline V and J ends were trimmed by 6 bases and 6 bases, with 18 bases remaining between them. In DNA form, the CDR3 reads TGCAGTGCGGGGGGTAGGGGGGGCTTCGAGCAGTACTTC. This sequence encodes CSAGGRGGFEQYF.

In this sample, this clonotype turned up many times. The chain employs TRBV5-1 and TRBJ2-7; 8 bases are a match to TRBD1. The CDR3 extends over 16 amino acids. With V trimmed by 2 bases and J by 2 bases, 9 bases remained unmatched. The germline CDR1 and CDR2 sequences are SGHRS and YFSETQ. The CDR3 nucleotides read TGCGCCAGCAGCTTAACCGGGACAGGCAGGCCCTACGAGCAGTACTTC. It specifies CASSLTGTGRPYEQYF.

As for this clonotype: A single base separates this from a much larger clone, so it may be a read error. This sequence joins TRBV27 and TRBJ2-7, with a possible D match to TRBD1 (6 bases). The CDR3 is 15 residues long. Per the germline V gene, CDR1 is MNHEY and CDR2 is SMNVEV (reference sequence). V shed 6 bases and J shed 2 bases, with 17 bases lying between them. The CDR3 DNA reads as TGTGCCAGCAGGCCGGGACAAGCGATCCCCTACGAGCAGTACTTC. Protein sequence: CASRPGQAIPYEQYF.